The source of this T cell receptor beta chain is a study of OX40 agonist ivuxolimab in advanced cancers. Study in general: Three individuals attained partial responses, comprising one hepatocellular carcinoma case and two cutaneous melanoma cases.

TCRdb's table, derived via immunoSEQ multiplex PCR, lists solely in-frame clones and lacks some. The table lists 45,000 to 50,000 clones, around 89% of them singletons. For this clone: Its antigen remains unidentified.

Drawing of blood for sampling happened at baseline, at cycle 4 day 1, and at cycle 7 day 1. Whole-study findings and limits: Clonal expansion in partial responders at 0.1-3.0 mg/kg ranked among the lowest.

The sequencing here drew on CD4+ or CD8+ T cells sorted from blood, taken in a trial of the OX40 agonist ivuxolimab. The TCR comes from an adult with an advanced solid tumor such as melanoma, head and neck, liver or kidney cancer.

In DNA form, the CDR3 reads TGTGCCAGCAGCAGAGCAATCTATGGCTACACCTTC. This translates into CASSRAIYGYTF. The chain links TRBV21-1 to TRBJ1-2. TRBV21-1 is a documented pseudogene. The CDR3 length is 12 residues.